Listed below are T cell receptor beta chains from one sample, sequenced in a study of cytomegalovirus exposure and HLA in healthy donors. The assay was immunoSEQ multiplex PCR, and TCRdb's table has in-frame clones only and misses some. The sample consists of roughly 150,000 clones, about 85% of them appearing once. Sequenced: PBMCs. These TCRs come from a woman younger than 30 in good health and CMV-seronegative. CDR3s include the opening cysteine and the closing phenylalanine or tryptophan. A D gene is named only where the DNA matches it firmly. For some rows the clone size is stated as once, few or many, or as a class when expanded; others skip it.

d_gene: .
v_gene: TRBV11-2
j_gene: TRBJ2-5
abundance: .
CDR3aa: CASSHSGGAQETQYF
CDR3nt: TGTGCCAGCAGCCATAGCGGTGGGGCCCAAGAGACCCAGTACTTC

d_gene: .
v_gene: TRBV19
j_gene: TRBJ2-5
abundance: .
CDR3aa: CASSLARTIGETQYF
CDR3nt: TGTGCCAGTAGCCTAGCCAGGACTATCGGCGAGACCCAGTACTTC

d_gene: TRBD1
v_gene: TRBV4-1
j_gene: TRBJ1-4
abundance: .
CDR3aa: CASGQDRVANEKLFF
CDR3nt: TGCGCCAGCGGCCAGGACAGGGTGGCTAATGAAAAACTGTTTTTT

d_gene: TRBD1
v_gene: TRBV6-5
j_gene: TRBJ2-2
abundance: few
CDR3aa: CASREQGEIGELFF
CDR3nt: TGTGCCAGCAGAGAGCAGGGGGAGATCGGGGAGCTGTTTTTT

d_gene: TRBD2
v_gene: TRBV14
j_gene: TRBJ2-2
abundance: .
CDR3aa: CASSRRLAGGTGELFF
CDR3nt: TGTGCCAGCAGCCGAAGACTAGCGGGAGGCACCGGGGAGCTGTTTTTT

d_gene: TRBD1
v_gene: TRBV6-1
j_gene: TRBJ1-2
abundance: .
CDR3aa: CASSPRPGTGGYTF
CDR3nt: TGTGCCAGCAGTCCGCGTCCCGGGACAGGTGGCTACACCTTC

d_gene: .
v_gene: TRBV27
j_gene: TRBJ2-1
abundance: .
CDR3aa: CASSPLGLMNEQFF
CDR3nt: TGTGCCAGCAGTCCGCTGGGACTGATGAATGAGCAGTTCTTC

d_gene: .
v_gene: TRBV4-2
j_gene: TRBJ2-2
abundance: .
CDR3aa: CASTDSLNENTGELFF
CDR3nt: TGTGCCAGCACCGACAGTTTAAATGAGAACACCGGGGAGCTGTTTTTT

d_gene: TRBD1
v_gene: TRBV7-2
j_gene: TRBJ1-5
abundance: .
CDR3aa: CASSFTGGGQPQHF
CDR3nt: TGTGCCAGCAGCTTTACAGGGGGCGGTCAGCCCCAGCATTTT

d_gene: .
v_gene: TRBV5-1
j_gene: TRBJ1-5
abundance: .
CDR3aa: CASTPLPDQPQHF
CDR3nt: TGCGCCAGCACTCCCCTTCCCGATCAGCCCCAGCATTTT

d_gene: .
v_gene: TRBV19
j_gene: TRBJ1-2
abundance: .
CDR3aa: CASSIKGTLNGYTF
CDR3nt: TGTGCCAGTAGTATTAAGGGGACTCTAAACGGCTACACCTTC

d_gene: TRBD2
v_gene: TRBV28
j_gene: TRBJ2-3
abundance: .
CDR3aa: CASASGGTMDTQYF
CDR3nt: TGTGCCAGCGCTAGCGGGGGCACCATGGATACGCAGTATTTT

d_gene: .
v_gene: TRBV5-1
j_gene: TRBJ2-1
abundance: .
CDR3aa: CASTPGRGGGEQFF
CDR3nt: TGCGCCAGCACTCCCGGACGGGGAGGGGGTGAGCAGTTCTTC

d_gene: TRBD1
v_gene: TRBV27
j_gene: TRBJ2-7
abundance: .
CDR3aa: CASSLRQGLSYEQYF
CDR3nt: TGTGCCAGCAGTTTGAGACAGGGGCTCTCCTACGAGCAGTACTTC

d_gene: .
v_gene: TRBV19
j_gene: TRBJ1-2
abundance: few
CDR3aa: CASSIVPGAYGYTF
CDR3nt: TGTGCCAGTAGTATCGTCCCGGGAGCCTATGGCTACACCTTC

d_gene: TRBD2
v_gene: TRBV7-2
j_gene: TRBJ2-7
abundance: .
CDR3aa: CASRSSGGSYEQYF
CDR3nt: TGTGCCAGCAGGTCAAGCGGGGGGTCCTACGAGCAGTACTTC

d_gene: TRBD1
v_gene: TRBV28
j_gene: TRBJ1-6
abundance: .
CDR3aa: CASSSLQGAGYNSPLHF
CDR3nt: TGTGCCAGCAGTTCTCTACAGGGGGCGGGGTATAATTCACCCCTCCACTTT

d_gene: TRBD2
v_gene: TRBV9
j_gene: TRBJ2-3
abundance: .
CDR3aa: CASSVAASGGGDTQYF
CDR3nt: TGTGCCAGCAGCGTAGCGGCTAGCGGGGGAGGAGATACGCAGTATTTT

d_gene: .
v_gene: TRBV7-2
j_gene: TRBJ1-5
abundance: .
CDR3aa: CASSSAGVVQPQHF
CDR3nt: TGTGCCAGCAGCTCGGCCGGGGTCGTCCAGCCCCAGCATTTT

d_gene: .
v_gene: TRBV7-9
j_gene: TRBJ1-4
abundance: .
CDR3aa: CASSLGGVPGEKLFF
CDR3nt: TGTGCCAGCAGCTTAGGCGGCGTCCCTGGTGAAAAACTGTTTTTT

d_gene: .
v_gene: TRBV7-2
j_gene: TRBJ2-5
abundance: .
CDR3aa: CASSRGGDQETQYF
CDR3nt: TGTGCCAGCAGCCGAGGGGGGGACCAAGAGACCCAGTACTTC

d_gene: TRBD1
v_gene: TRBV18
j_gene: TRBJ2-7
abundance: .
CDR3aa: CASSPGQGGKGEQYF
CDR3nt: TGTGCCAGCTCACCGGGACAGGGGGGGAAGGGAGAGCAGTACTTC

d_gene: .
v_gene: TRBV7-2
j_gene: TRBJ1-3
abundance: .
CDR3aa: CASSPSTEYSGNTIYF
CDR3nt: TGTGCCAGCAGCCCCTCGACAGAATACTCTGGAAACACCATATATTTT

d_gene: .
v_gene: TRBV6-5
j_gene: TRBJ1-6
abundance: .
CDR3aa: CASSSSGTTPLHF
CDR3nt: TGTGCCAGCAGTTCCTCCGGGACAACACCCCTCCACTTT

d_gene: TRBD1
v_gene: TRBV28
j_gene: TRBJ1-5
abundance: .
CDR3aa: CASSLLGLGRGHQPQHF
CDR3nt: TGTGCCAGCAGTTTATTAGGTTTGGGCAGGGGGCATCAGCCCCAGCATTTT

d_gene: TRBD2
v_gene: TRBV7-9
j_gene: TRBJ2-1
abundance: .
CDR3aa: CASSLILLADNEQFF
CDR3nt: TGTGCCAGCAGCTTAATTCTTCTAGCGGACAATGAGCAGTTCTTC

d_gene: .
v_gene: TRBV4-3
j_gene: TRBJ2-3
abundance: once
CDR3aa: CASSQESKPGADTQYF
CDR3nt: TGCGCCAGCAGCCAAGAATCGAAACCCGGTGCAGATACGCAGTATTTT

d_gene: TRBD2
v_gene: TRBV4-2
j_gene: TRBJ2-3
abundance: .
CDR3aa: CASSPRGGYPDTQYF
CDR3nt: TGTGCCAGCAGCCCGCGGGGGGGGTATCCAGATACGCAGTATTTT